This TCR beta chain came from a study of vaccination effects on CD4 cells after COVID-19. The wider study: Viral peptide pools were used in the ViraFEST assay to expand antigen-specific CD4+ T cells, and sequencing came afterward.

This clone was seen just once. Its antigen is as yet unknown. Findings of the study overall: After vaccination of healthy people, only 1 of 255 vaccine-induced clones cross-reacted with common cold coronaviruses. Both infection-induced and vaccine-induced clones contracted markedly at late post-vaccination timepoints.

From germline, CDR1 is PRHDT and CDR2 FYEKMQ (reference sequence). The V end lost 1 base, the J end lost 6 bases, and 13 bases lay between the germline ends. The CDR3 sequence is 15 residues long. Investigators separated out CD4+ T cells once around eleven days of culture had passed. The participants, recipients of two vaccine doses, got either BNT162b2 or mRNA-1273. Vaccinees lacked prior SARS-CoV-2 infection and tested negative for nucleocapsid antibodies. Using immunoSEQ multiplex PCR, the repertoire was profiled, and TCRdb retains in-frame clones only, with some absent. The sample holds tens of thousands of clones, roughly 73% seen once.

Sequenced material: CD4+ T cells from PBMCs cultured without peptide, taken after COVID-19 vaccination. This sequence was found in a human donor who received a COVID-19 vaccine. The J gene is TRBJ2-1, the V gene TRBV13; maybe TRBD1 (6 bases). The CDR3 loop reads CASSLAQGPGNEQFF. The DNA of the CDR3 is TGTGCCAGCAGCTTAGCTCAGGGGCCAGGCAATGAGCAGTTCTTC.